This TCR beta chain appears in the sequencing data of a study of T-cell reconstitution after alpha-beta-depleted transplantation in children. Study-wide points: Surviving recipient T cells and intrathymic progenitors accounted for some patients' high TCRbeta diversity at day 60. Hyperexpanded clones declined; after one year, newly produced T cells mostly supplied diversity.

CDR3 length equals 16 residues. Trimming removed 8 bases at V and 2 bases at J, with 21 bases between. CDR1 and CDR2 (germline): MNHEY, SVGAGI. As it was prepared, the TCRbeta library received unique molecular identifiers. One entry per CDR3 protein, called by TCRdb with MiXCR from the PCR reads. The sample holds 500,000 to 600,000 distinct CDR3 sequences, over 25% seen once. This clonotype was recorded a few times. Its antigen is unidentified. The sequence was obtained from a boy younger than two with Wiskott-Aldrich syndrome, due to receive a stem cell transplant. The chain links TRBV6-5 to TRBJ1-2; D unresolved. This specimen was PBMCs, taken before TCRalphabeta/CD19-depleted stem cell transplant. DNA for the CDR3: TGTGCCAGCCGCGCTACGCATACGGTATGGAACTATGGCTACACCTTC. Translated, it gives CASRATHTVWNYGYTF.